This T cell receptor beta chain comes out of a study of T cell repertoires in cytomegalovirus infection. Across the whole study: From public TCR beta signatures came an indication of both CMV infection and matching HLA type.

This CDR3 is built from 15 residues. V was shortened by 0 bases and J by 6 bases, with 11 bases between the two germline ends. Germline values: CDR1 MDHEN, CDR2 SYDVKM. TCRdb passed the reads through MiXCR, listing each CDR3 protein once. The table records roughly 720,000 distinct CDR3 sequences, approximately 34% of them present only once. This clonotype has only a few counts. Its antigen is currently unknown. Regarding the study as a whole: Based on cumulative public TCR beta family frequency, carriers of CMV plus the relevant HLA were identified. The ex vivo response was dominated by HLA-C-restricted CMV-specific TCR beta clonotypes.

The chain carries TRBV28 and TRBJ2-2; possibly TRBD1 or TRBD2 for D (6 bases each). Material: PBMCs. The receptor comes from a human donor in good health (CMV status not recorded). Some clones in this sample may be carry-over from other donors' samples. The CDR3 DNA reads as TGTGCCAGCAGTTTATGGAGGAGGGGGTCCGGGGAGCTGTTTTTT. It is translated as CASSLWRRGSGELFF.